This TCR beta chain was sequenced in a study of beta chain features in type 1 diabetes. TCRB transcripts that were expressed got sequenced, as all of the isolated RNA had been reverse transcribed. Using immunoSEQ multiplex PCR, the repertoire was profiled, and TCRdb retains in-frame clones only, with some absent. The repertoire has 300,000 to 400,000 clones, 9.3% of them found once; the top ten carry 0.9% to 1.1%. Findings and limits, study-wide: In all four CD4+ subsets, TCRB CDR3 length was significantly, moderately reduced in type 1 diabetes.

In this sample, this clone turned up a few times. Its antigen is still unknown. The CDR3 is made up of 16 amino acids. The V and J ends lost 4 bases and 0 bases respectively, with 16 bases between them. CDR1 is MNHNY and CDR2 is SVGAGI in the germline V gene (reference sequence). V is TRBV6-6 and J is TRBJ2-7; possibly TRBD1 for D (5 bases). Material: central memory CD4+ T cells from blood. The clonotype originates from a man between 25 and 39 years old with type 1 diabetes. Here the CDR3 reads CASSWVGAGISYEQYF. DNA of the CDR3: TGTGCCAGCAGTTGGGTAGGGGCAGGGATCTCCTACGAGCAGTACTTC.